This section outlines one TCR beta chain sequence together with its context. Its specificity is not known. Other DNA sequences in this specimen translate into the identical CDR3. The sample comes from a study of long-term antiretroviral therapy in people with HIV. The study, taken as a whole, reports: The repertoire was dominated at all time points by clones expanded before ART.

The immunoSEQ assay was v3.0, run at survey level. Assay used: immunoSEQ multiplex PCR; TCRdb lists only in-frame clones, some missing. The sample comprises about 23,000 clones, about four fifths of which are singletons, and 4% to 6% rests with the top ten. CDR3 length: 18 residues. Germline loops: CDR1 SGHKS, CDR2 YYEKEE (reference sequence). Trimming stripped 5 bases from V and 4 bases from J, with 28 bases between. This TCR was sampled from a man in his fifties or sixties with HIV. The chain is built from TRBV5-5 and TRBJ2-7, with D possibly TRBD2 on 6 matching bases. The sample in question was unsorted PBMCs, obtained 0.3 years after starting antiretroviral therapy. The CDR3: CASSTLSYSGRAPYEQYF. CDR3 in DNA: TGTGCCAGCAGTACACTTTCTTATAGCGGCAGGGCCCCGTACGAGCAGTACTTC. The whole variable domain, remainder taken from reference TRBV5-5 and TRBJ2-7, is DAGVTQSPTHLIKTRGQQVTLRCSPISGHKSVSWYQQVLGQGPQFIFQYYEKEERGRGNFPDRFSARQFPNYSSELNVNALLLGDSALYLCASSTLSYSGRAPYEQYFGPGTRLTVT.